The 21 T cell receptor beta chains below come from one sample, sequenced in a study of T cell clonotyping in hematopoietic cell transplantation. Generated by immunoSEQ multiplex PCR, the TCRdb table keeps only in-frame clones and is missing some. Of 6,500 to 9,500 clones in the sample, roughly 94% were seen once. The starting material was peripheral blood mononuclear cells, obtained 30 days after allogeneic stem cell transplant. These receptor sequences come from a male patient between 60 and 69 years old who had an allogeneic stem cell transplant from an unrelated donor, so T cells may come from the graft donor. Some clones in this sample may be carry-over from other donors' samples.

In DNA, the CDR3 is TGTGCCAGCAGTGAACTCCGGGACTTTAGCACTGAAGCTTTCTTT. Its protein is CASSELRDFSTEAFF. The rearrangement links TRBV2 to TRBJ1-1; tentative D call: TRBD1 (5 bases). CDR1 and CDR2 from the germline V gene are SNHLY and FYNNEI. Trimming took 2 bases from V and 4 from J, leaving 14 bases between them. There are 15 residues in the CDR3. Complete variable domain (other parts from reference TRBV2 and TRBJ1-1): EPEVTQTPSHQVTQMGQEVILRCVPISNHLYFYWYRQILGQKVEFLVSFYNNEISEKSEIFDDQFSVERPDGSNFTLKIRSTKLEDSAMYFCASSELRDFSTEAFFGQGTRLTVV.

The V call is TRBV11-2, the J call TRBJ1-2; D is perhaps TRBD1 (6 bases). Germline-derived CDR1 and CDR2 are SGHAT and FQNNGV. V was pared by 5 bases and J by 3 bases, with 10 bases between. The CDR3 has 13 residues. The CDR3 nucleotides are TGTGCCAGCAGCCGTAGGACAGACTATGGCTACACCTTC. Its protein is CASSRRTDYGYTF.

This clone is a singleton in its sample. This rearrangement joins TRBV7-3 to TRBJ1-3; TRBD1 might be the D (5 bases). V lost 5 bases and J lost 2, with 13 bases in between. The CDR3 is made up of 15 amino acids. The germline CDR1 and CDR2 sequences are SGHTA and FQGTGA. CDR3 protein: CASSPAGGTGNTIYF. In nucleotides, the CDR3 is TGTGCCAGCAGCCCCGCCGGGGGGACTGGAAACACCATATATTTT.

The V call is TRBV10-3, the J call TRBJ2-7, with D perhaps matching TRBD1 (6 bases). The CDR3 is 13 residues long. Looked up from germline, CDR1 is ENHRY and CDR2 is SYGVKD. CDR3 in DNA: TGTACTACTTCCTCCCAGGGGCTCTACGAGCAGTACTTC. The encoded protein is CTTSSQGLYEQYF.

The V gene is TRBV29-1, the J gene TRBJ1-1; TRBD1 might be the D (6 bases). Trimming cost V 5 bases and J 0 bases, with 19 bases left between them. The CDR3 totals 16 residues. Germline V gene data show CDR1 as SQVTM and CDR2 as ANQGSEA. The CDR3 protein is CSVRGGRGNLNTEAFF. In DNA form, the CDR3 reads TGCAGCGTTAGGGGGGGCAGGGGCAATTTGAACACTGAAGCTTTCTTT.

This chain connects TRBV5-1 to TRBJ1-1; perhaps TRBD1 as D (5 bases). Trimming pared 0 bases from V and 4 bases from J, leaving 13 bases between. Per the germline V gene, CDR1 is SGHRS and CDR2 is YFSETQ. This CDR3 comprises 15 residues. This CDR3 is CASSLAGSQGTEAFF. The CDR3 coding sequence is TGCGCCAGCAGCTTGGCCGGGAGCCAGGGCACTGAAGCTTTCTTT.

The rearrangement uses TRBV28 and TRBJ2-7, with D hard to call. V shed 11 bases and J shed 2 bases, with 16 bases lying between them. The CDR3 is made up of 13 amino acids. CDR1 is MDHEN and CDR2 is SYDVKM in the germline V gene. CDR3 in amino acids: CAGKMTEPYEQYF. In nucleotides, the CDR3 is TGTGCCGGAAAAATGACGGAGCCCTACGAGCAGTACTTC.

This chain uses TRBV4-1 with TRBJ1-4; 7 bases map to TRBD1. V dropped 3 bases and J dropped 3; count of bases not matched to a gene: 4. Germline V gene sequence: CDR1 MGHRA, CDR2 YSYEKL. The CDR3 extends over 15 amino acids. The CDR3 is CASSQGDRANEKLFF. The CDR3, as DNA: TGCGCCAGCAGCCAGGGGGACAGAGCTAATGAAAAACTGTTTTTT.

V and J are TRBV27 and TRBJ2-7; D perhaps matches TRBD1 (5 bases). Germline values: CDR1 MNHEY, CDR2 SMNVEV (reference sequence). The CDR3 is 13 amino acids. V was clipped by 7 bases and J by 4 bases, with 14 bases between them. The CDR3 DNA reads TGTGCCAGCACCTTAGGGGTCGGATACGAGCAGTACTTC. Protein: CASTLGVGYEQYF.

The CDR3 DNA is TGTGCCAGTAGAGGAGGCAGGGCGATCGATACGCAGTATTTT. Translating gives CASRGGRAIDTQYF. The J gene is TRBJ2-3, the V gene TRBV19; D is tentatively TRBD1 or TRBD2 (5 bases each). CDR1 is LNHDA, CDR2 SQIVND, per germline (reference sequence). Trimming removed 6 bases from V and 6 bases from J, with 16 bases in between. The CDR3 has 14 residues.

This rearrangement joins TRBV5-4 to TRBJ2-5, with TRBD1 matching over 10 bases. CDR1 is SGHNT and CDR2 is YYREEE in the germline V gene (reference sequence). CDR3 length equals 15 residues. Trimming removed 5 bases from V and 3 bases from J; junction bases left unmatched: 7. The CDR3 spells CASRAAGTGEETQYF. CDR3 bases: TGTGCCAGCAGGGCCGCCGGGACAGGGGAAGAGACCCAGTACTTC.

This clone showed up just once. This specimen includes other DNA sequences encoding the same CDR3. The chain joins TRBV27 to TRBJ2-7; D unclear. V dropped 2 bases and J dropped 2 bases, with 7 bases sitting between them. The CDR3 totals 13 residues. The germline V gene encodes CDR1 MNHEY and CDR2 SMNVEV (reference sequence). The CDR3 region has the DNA TGTGCCAGCAGTTTAACCCCAACCTACGAGCAGTACTTC. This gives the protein CASSLTPTYEQYF.

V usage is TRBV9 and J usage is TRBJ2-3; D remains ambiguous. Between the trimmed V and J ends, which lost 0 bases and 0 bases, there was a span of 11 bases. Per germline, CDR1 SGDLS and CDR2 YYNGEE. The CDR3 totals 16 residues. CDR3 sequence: CASSVAISTSTDTQYF. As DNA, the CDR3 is TGTGCCAGCAGCGTAGCAATCAGCACTAGCACAGATACGCAGTATTTT. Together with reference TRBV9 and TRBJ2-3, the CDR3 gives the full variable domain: DSGVTQTPKHLITATGQRVTLRCSPRSGDLSVYWYQQSLDQGLQFLIQYYNGEERAKGNILERFSAQQFPDLHSELNLSSLELGDSALYFCASSVAISTSTDTQYFGPGTRLTVL.

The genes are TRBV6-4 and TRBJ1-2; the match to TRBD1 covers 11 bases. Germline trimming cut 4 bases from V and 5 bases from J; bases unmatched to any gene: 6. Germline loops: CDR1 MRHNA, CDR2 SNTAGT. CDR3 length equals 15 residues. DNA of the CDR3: TGTGCCAGCAGTGGAGGGACAGGGGGAAGGTATGGCTACACCTTC. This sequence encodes CASSGGTGGRYGYTF.

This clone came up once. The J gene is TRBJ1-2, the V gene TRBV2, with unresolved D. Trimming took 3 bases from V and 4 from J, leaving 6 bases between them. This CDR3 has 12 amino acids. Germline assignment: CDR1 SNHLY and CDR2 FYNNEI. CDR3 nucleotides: TGTGCCAGCAGTGACCTATTCTATGGCTACACCTTC. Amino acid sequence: CASSDLFYGYTF.

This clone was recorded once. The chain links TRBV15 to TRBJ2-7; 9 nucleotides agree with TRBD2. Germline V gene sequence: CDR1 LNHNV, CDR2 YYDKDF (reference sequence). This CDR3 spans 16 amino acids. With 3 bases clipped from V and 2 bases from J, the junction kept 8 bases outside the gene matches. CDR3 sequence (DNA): TGTGCCACCAGCAGTGCCCTGACTAGCGGACCCTACGAGCAGTACTTC. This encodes CATSSALTSGPYEQYF.

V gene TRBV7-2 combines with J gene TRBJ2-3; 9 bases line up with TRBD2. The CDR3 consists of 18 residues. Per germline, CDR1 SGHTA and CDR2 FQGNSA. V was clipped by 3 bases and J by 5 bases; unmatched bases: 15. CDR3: CASSLFQTSGPKGDTQYF. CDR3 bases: TGTGCCAGCAGCTTGTTCCAAACTAGCGGGCCCAAGGGAGATACGCAGTATTTT.

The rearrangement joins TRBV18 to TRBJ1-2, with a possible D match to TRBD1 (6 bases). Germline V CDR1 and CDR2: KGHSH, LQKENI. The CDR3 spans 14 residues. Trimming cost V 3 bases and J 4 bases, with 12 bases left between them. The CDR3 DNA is TGTGCCAGCTCACCCCGGACAGAAAGCTATGGCTACACCTTC. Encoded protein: CASSPRTESYGYTF.

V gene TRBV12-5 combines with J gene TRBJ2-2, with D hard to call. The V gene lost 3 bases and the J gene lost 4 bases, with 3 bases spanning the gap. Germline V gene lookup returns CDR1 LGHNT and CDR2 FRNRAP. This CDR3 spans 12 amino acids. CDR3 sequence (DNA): TGTGCTAGTGGTTTCTCCACCGGGGAGCTGTTTTTT. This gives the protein CASGFSTGELFF.

In DNA form, the CDR3 reads TGTGCCAGCAGCCCCGTGAGGGCCTCCAATGAGCAGTTCTTC. This codes for CASSPVRASNEQFF. The rearrangement joins TRBV2 to TRBJ2-1; a possible D gene is TRBD2 (5 bases). Per germline, CDR1 SNHLY and CDR2 FYNNEI. Trimming stripped 6 bases from V and 6 bases from J, with 15 bases between. The CDR3 totals 14 residues.

The CDR3 DNA is TGTGCCAGCAGCGGCCCGAGTGACGAGCAGTACTTC. Translation gives CASSGPSDEQYF. The chain recombines TRBV9 with TRBJ2-7, with D uncertain. The V end lost 3 bases, the J end lost 5 bases, and 9 bases lay between the germline ends. The CDR3 extends over 12 amino acids. CDR1 and CDR2 from the germline V gene are SGDLS and YYNGEE.